The clone carrying this TCR beta chain has a handful of counts. TCRdb re-derived calls from the 5' RACE reads in MiXCR, one entry per CDR3 protein. The sample lists approximately 220,000 distinct CDR3 sequences, around a quarter occurring once. The data originate from a study of CD8 T cells in ankylosing spondylitis. The germline V and J ends were trimmed by 4 bases and 4 bases, with 13 bases remaining between them. Germline loops: CDR1 MNHEY, CDR2 SVGAGI. This CDR3 is built from 14 residues. The chain joins TRBV6-5 to TRBJ2-5; tentatively, D is TRBD2 (5 bases). The clonotype originates from a male donor with ankylosing spondylitis or in good health (not recorded which). Input material: blood, either unsorted or a sorted T cell fraction (not recorded which). This CDR3 is CASSLFRGGETQYF. In DNA form, the CDR3 reads TGTGCCAGCAGTTTGTTTCGGGGTGGAGAGACCCAGTACTTC.